This TCR beta chain was recovered during a study of blood T cell repertoires in COVID-19. Study summary: COVID-19 samples from acute and convalescent phases originated in the United States, Italy and Spain.

As handled by the study authors: Estimation of nucleated cell counts relied on the amplification of reference gene primers. Assay used: immunoSEQ multiplex PCR; TCRdb lists only in-frame clones, some missing. V, J and clone size were drawn from that table, and D and trimming were deduced from the DNA. This table holds about 300,000 clones, approximately 84% found once. From germline, CDR1 is LGHNA and CDR2 YSLEER. V was clipped by 0 bases and J by 5 bases, with 13 bases between them. The CDR3 length is 15 residues. Seattle patients were enrolled while actively infected and followed longitudinally. This sequence was found in a human donor with COVID-19, enrolled during active disease. The donor label of this sample is uncertain. The chain is built from TRBV4-3 and TRBJ2-5, with D maybe TRBD1 (6 bases). Sample: peripheral blood. The DNA for the CDR3 is TGCGCCAGCAGCCAAGATACCAGTAGGGGGGAGACCCAGTACTTC. Residues: CASSQDTSRGETQYF.